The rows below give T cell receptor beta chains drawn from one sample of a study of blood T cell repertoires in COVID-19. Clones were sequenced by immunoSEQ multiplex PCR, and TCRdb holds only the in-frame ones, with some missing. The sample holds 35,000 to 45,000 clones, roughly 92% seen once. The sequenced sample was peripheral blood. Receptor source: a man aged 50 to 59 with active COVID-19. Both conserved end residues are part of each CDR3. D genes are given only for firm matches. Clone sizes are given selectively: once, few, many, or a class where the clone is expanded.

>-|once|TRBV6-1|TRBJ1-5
TGTGCCAGCAGTGAAGGGAACGAGTTGGTGGGCAGGAAAAATCAGCCCCAGCATTTT
CASSEGNELVGRKNQPQHF
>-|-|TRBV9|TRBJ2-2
TGTGCCAGCAGCGTAGGGACAGGAGGGTACGGGGAGCTGTTTTTT
CASSVGTGGYGELFF
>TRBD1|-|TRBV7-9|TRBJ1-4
TGTGCCAGCAGCCCCGGGACAGGGAGTGAAAAACTGTTTTTT
CASSPGTGSEKLFF
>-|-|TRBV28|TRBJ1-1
TGTGCCAGCAGTTTGACTGGCAGGGAGGTGGTGAACACTGAAGCTTTCTTT
CASSLTGREVVNTEAFF
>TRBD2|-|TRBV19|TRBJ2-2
TGTGCCAGCAAGCGGGATATGGGGACCGGGGAGCTGTTTTTT
CASKRDMGTGELFF
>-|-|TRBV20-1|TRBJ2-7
TGCAGTGCTATTGGCACCTACGAGCAGTACTTC
CSAIGTYEQYF
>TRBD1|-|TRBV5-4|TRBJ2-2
TGTGCCAGCAGCGGACAGACAGGGGGCAACACCGGGGAGCTGTTTTTT
CASSGQTGGNTGELFF
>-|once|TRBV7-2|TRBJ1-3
TGTGCCAGCAGCTTCAAAGGCGGCACCATATATTTT
CASSFKGGTIYF
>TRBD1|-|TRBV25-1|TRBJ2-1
TGTGCCAGCAGGGGGGACAGGGAATACAATGAGCAGTTCTTC
CASRGDREYNEQFF
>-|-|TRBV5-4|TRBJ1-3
TGTGCCAGCAGCTTCCAGGGCTCTGGAAACACCATATATTTT
CASSFQGSGNTIYF
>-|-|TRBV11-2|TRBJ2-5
TGTGCCAGCAGCCAACACCGGGACTACCAAGAGACCCAGTACTTC
CASSQHRDYQETQYF
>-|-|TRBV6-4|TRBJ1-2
TGTGCCAGCAGTGACGGCAGAGTGGCAGGCAGCGGCTACACCTTC
CASSDGRVAGSGYTF
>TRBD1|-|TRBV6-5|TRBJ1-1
TGTGCCAGCAGGAGGGACAGAAACACTGAAGCTTTCTTT
CASRRDRNTEAFF
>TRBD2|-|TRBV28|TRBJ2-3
TGTGCCAGCAGCCCCACTAGCGGGAGGTTGTATACGCAGTATTTT
CASSPTSGRLYTQYF
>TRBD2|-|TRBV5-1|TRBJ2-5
TGCGCCAGCAGCTTGAGTCCGCTAGCGGGAGGGACGGGAGAGACCCAGTACTTC
CASSLSPLAGGTGETQYF
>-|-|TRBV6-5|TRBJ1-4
TGTGCCAGCAGTCCGGACAGATGGAATGAAAAACTGTTTTTT
CASSPDRWNEKLFF
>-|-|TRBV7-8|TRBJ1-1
TGTGCCAGCAGCCTCCTCGGTGGTGGGAACACTGAAGCTTTCTTT
CASSLLGGGNTEAFF
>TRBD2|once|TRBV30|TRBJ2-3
TGTGCCTGGAGTGTAACTAGCGGGGAGAGGGATACGCAGTATTTT
CAWSVTSGERDTQYF
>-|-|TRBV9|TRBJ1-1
TGTGCCAGCAACAGGCGGGACGGTGACACTGAAGCTTTCTTT
CASNRRDGDTEAFF
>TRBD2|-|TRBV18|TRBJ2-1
TGTGCCAGCTCACAGCGGGAGGGCCTCAACGAGCAGTTCTTC
CASSQREGLNEQFF
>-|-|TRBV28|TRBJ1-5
TGTGCCAGCAGTTCTGTTTGGCCCCAGCATTTT
CASSSVWPQHF
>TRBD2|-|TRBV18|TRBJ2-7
TGTGCCAGCTCACCCCGACTAGCGGGAGGGGGGGAGCAGTACTTC
CASSPRLAGGGEQYF
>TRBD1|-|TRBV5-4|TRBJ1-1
TGTGCCAGCAGCTCCATCGACAGGGACACTGAAGCTTTCTTT
CASSSIDRDTEAFF
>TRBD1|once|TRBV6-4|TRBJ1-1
TGTGCCAGCAGAGAAGGGGACAGGGTCAACACTGAAGCTTTCTTT
CASREGDRVNTEAFF
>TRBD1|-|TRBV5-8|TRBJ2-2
TGTGCCAGCAGCCCGACAGGGAGGAACACCGGGGAGCTGTTTTTT
CASSPTGRNTGELFF
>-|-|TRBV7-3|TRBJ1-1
TGTGCCAGCAGCTCCACCTTGGAGACTGAAGCTTTCTTT
CASSSTLETEAFF
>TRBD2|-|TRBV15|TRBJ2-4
TGTGCCACCAGCGACGGGACTAGCGGGAGCCTAGCCAAAAACATTCAGTACTTC
CATSDGTSGSLAKNIQYF
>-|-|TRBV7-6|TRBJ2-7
TGTGCCAGCAGCTCCAAGCCTTACTACGAGCAGTACTTC
CASSSKPYYEQYF
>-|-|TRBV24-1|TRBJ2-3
TGTGCCACCAGTGATTCGGGACTGATCACTGATACGCAGTATTTT
CATSDSGLITDTQYF
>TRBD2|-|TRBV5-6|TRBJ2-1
TGTGCCAGCAGCTTGTTTACTAGCGGGTTGAGCTCCTACAATGAGCAGTTCTTC
CASSLFTSGLSSYNEQFF
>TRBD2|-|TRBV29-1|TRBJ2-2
TGCAGCGTAGCGGGAGTGGACACCGGGGAGCTGTTTTTT
CSVAGVDTGELFF
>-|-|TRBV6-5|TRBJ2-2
TGTGCCAGCAGCGCGGGACTCTACACCGGGGAGCTGTTTTTT
CASSAGLYTGELFF
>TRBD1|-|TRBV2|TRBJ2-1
TGTGCCAGCAGTTTTGGACAGGGGGTCTACAATGAGCAGTTCTTC
CASSFGQGVYNEQFF
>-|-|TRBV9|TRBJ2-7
TGTGCCAGCAGCGTAAGTCAGCGCTCCTACGAGCAGTACTTC
CASSVSQRSYEQYF
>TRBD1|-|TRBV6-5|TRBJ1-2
TGTGCCAGCAGCAAGACAGGGGCTAGCTATGGCTACACCTTC
CASSKTGASYGYTF
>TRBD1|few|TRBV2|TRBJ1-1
TGTGCCAGCAGGGGACAGCTGAACACTGAAGCTTTCTTT
CASRGQLNTEAFF
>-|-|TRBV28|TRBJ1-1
TGTGCCAGCGGGGGGAGGGCTTACACTGAAGCTTTCTTT
CASGGRAYTEAFF
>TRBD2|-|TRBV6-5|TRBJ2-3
TGTGCCAGCAGAAGACTAGCGGGAGGGGCAGATACGCAGTATTTT
CASRRLAGGADTQYF
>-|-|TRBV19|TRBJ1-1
TGTGCCAGTAGTATATCGGTATCGGCTGAAGCTTTCTTT
CASSISVSAEAFF
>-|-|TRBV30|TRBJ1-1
TGTGCCTGGCAAAGGGGGTTGGCTTTCTTT
CAWQRGLAFF
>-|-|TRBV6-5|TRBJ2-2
TGTGCCAGCAGTTCCCATGGCGGAGAGAACACCGGGGAGCTGTTTTTT
CASSSHGGENTGELFF
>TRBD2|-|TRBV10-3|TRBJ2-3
TGTGCCATCAGCCAGAGCGGGAGGGGCACAGATACGCAGTATTTT
CAISQSGRGTDTQYF
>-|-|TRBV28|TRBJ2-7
TGTGCCAGCAGTGCCCCAAGCGACTCCTCCTACGAGCAGTACTTC
CASSAPSDSSYEQYF
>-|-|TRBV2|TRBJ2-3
TGTGCCAGCAGTGAACCAGCTCCTCGGGTAGATACGCAGTATTTT
CASSEPAPRVDTQYF
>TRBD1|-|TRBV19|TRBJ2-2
TGTGCCAGTAGCGCCCGACAGGGGTGGGCGAACACCGGGGAGCTGTTTTTT
CASSARQGWANTGELFF
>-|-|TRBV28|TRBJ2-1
TGTGCCAGCAGTTCGGACAGTTATCCGTTCTTC
CASSSDSYPFF
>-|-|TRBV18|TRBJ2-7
TGTGCCAGCTCACCACCGGGCACCTACGAGCAGTACTTC
CASSPPGTYEQYF
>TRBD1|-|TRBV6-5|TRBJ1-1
TGTGCCAGCAGTTACCTGGACAGGGGAAGGACTGAAGCTTTCTTT
CASSYLDRGRTEAFF
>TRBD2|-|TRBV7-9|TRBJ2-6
TGTGCCAGCAGCTTAGCCGGGGGGTCTGGGGCCAACGTCCTGACTTTC
CASSLAGGSGANVLTF